This T cell receptor (beta chain) was sequenced for a study of T cells in Graves' hyperthyroidism and ophthalmopathy. Overall study findings and caveats: Most expanded thyroid clonotypes above 0.001 also appeared in blood. A 13 V-J signature model discriminated ophthalmopathy versus stable hyperthyroidism.

Researchers amplified the TCR beta CDR3 regions from RNA transcripts. The TCR CDR3 was amplified in a first-round RT-PCR using the HTBI primer set. In TCRdb, the multiplex PCR reads were re-called with MiXCR into one record per CDR3 protein. Among 600,000 to 750,000 distinct CDR3 sequences listed, roughly 17% were seen once. The CDR3 has 16 amino acids. Trimming removed 3 bases from V and 4 bases from J, with 15 bases in between. From germline, CDR1 is SEHNR and CDR2 FQNEAQ (reference sequence). This clonotype was observed at least ten times. Its cognate antigen is unknown. This clonotype was obtained from a man aged 50 to 60 with Graves' hyperthyroidism. V is TRBV7-9 and J is TRBJ1-4, with D hard to call. The sequencing sample was made of blood. DNA for the CDR3: TGTGCCAGCAGCTTGGGCCTATCGCGGTATAATGAAAAACTGTTTTTT. Protein sequence: CASSLGLSRYNEKLFF.